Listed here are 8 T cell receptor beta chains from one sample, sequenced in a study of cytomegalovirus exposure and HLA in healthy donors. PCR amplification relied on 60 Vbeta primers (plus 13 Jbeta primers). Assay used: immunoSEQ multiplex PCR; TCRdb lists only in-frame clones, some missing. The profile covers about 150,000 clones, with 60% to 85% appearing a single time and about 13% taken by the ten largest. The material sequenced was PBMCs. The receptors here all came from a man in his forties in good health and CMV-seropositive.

CDR3 bases: TGTGCCAGCAGCAATGCATCGCTGGGCGGGAGCCGGGGAGATACGCAGTATTTT. Translated, it gives CASSNASLGGSRGDTQYF. The V call is TRBV21-1, the J call TRBJ2-3; the table's D call of TRBD2 was not tested on the DNA. TRBV21-1 is reported as a pseudogene. The CDR3 covers 18 residues.

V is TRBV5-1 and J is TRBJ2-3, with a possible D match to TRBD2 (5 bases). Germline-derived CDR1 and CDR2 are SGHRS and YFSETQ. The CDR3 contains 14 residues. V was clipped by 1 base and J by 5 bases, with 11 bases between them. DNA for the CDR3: TGCGCCAGCAGCTTGCCCGGGAAGGGAGATACGCAGTATTTT. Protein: CASSLPGKGDTQYF.

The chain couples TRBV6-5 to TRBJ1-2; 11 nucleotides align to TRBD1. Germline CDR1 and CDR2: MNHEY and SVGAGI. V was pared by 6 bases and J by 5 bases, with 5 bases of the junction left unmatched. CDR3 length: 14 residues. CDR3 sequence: CASSKDRGLYGYTF. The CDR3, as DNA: TGTGCCAGCAGCAAGGACAGGGGGCTGTATGGCTACACCTTC.

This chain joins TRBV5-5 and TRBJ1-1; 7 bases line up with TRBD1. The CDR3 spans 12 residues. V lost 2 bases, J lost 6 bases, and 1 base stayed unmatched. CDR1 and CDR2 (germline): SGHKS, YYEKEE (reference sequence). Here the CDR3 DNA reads TGTGCCAGCAGCTTCGACAGGGCTGAAGCTTTCTTT. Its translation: CASSFDRAEAFF.

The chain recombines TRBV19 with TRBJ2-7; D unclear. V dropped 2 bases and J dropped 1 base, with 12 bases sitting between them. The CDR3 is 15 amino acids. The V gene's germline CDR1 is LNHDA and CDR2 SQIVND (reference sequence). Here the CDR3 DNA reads TGTGCCAGTAGTATAAGAGGAGTTGAATCCTACGAGCAGTACTTC. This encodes CASSIRGVESYEQYF.

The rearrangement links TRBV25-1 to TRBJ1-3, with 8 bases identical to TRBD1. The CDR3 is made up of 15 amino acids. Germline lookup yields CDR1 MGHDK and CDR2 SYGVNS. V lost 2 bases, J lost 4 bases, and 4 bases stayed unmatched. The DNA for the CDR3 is TGTGCCAGCAGTGAACAGGGGGCGTCGGGAAACACCATATATTTT. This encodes CASSEQGASGNTIYF.

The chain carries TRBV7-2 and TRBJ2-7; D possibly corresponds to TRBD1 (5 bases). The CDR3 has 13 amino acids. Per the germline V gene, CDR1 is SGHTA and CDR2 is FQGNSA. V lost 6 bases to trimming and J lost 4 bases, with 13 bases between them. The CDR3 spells CASSFNRGYEQYF. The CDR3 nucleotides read TGTGCCAGCAGTTTTAATAGGGGTTACGAGCAGTACTTC.

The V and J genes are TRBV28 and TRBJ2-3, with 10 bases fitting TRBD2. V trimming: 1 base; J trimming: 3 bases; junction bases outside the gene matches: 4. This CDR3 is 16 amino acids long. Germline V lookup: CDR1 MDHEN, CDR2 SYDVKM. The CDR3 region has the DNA TGTGCCAGCAGTTTATCGGGACTAGCGAGAACAGATACGCAGTATTTT. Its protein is CASSLSGLARTDTQYF.